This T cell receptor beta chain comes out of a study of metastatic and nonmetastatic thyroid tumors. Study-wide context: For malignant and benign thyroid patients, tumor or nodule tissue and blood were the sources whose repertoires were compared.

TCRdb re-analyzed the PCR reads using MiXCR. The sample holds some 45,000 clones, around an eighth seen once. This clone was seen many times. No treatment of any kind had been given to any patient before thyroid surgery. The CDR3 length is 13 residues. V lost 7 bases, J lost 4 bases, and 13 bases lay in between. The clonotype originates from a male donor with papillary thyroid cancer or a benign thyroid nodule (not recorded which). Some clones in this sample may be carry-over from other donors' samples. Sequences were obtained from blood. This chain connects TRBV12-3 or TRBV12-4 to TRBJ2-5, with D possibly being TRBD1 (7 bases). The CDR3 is CASKEGAGETQYF. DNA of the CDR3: TGTGCCAGCAAGGAGGGGGCGGGAGAGACCCAGTACTTC.